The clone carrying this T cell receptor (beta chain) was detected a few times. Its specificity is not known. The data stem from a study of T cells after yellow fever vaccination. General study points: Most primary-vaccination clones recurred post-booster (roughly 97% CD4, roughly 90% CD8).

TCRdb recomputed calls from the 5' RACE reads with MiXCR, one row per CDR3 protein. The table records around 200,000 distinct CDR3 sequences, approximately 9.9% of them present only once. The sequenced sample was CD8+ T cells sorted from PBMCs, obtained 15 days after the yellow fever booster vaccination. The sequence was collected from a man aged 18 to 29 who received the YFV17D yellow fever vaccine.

Written as DNA, the CDR3 is TGCGCCAGCAGCCAATCGGGGGCGGGGGAGACCCAGTACTTC. Protein: CASSQSGAGETQYF. This rearrangement joins TRBV4-3 to TRBJ2-5; possibly TRBD1 or TRBD2 for D (6 bases each). Trimming left V 2 bases short and J 5 bases short, with 12 bases between. CDR1 is LGHNA, CDR2 YSLEER, per germline. This CDR3 has 14 amino acids.